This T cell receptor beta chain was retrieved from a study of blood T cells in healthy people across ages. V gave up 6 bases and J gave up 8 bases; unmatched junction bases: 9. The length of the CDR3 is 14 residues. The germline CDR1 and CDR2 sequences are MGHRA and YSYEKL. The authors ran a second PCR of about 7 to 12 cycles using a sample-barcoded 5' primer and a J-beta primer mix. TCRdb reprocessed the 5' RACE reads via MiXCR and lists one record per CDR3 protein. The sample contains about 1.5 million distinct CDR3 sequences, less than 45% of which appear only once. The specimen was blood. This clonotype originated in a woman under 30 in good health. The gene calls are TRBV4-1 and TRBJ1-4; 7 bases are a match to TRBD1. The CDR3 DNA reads TGCGCCAGCAGTCAACACGGAGGGGGCGAAAAACTGTTTTTT. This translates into CASSQHGGGEKLFF.